This T cell receptor beta chain emerged from a study of response to subunit inactivated influenza vaccine. This clonotype was seen only a few times. Antigen specificity is unknown. General study points: Few new T cells, the authors suggested, are recruited by each seasonal influenza vaccination.

The V gene lost 2 bases and the J gene lost 5 bases, with 10 bases spanning the gap. The CDR3 is made up of 14 amino acids. Germline CDR1 is SEHNR and CDR2 is FQNEAQ (reference sequence). TCRdb passed the RT-PCR reads through MiXCR, listing each CDR3 protein once. The sample includes 860,000 or so distinct CDR3 sequences, 21% of them seen just once. The chain employs TRBV7-9 and TRBJ2-1; weak D call: TRBD2 (6 bases). The input for sequencing was PBMCs from blood, taken more than 4 days after vaccination. The TCR comes from a man aged 50-59 years who received an inactivated influenza vaccine. The CDR3 loop reads CASSLSTSHNEQFF. The DNA of the CDR3 is TGTGCCAGCAGCTTATCAACTAGCCACAATGAGCAGTTCTTC.